These 25 T cell receptor beta chains were all obtained from the same sample, sequenced in a study of blood T cell repertoires in COVID-19. This table comes from immunoSEQ multiplex PCR, and its TCRdb copy is limited to in-frame clones, with some not included. The table records 200,000 to 300,000 clones, 88% of them present only once. The sequenced material came from peripheral blood. The receptors come from a man in his sixties who had recovered from COVID-19.

This clone has just one count. This chain joins TRBV27 and TRBJ1-2; D is unresolved. Between the trimmed V and J ends, which lost 3 bases and 8 bases, there was a span of 13 bases. This CDR3 has 13 amino acids. Germline CDR1 reads MNHEY; CDR2 reads SMNVEV (reference sequence). CDR3 nucleotides: TGTGCCAGCAGTTTTACGGGGTATAACGGCTACACCTTC. This sequence encodes CASSFTGYNGYTF.

J is TRBJ1-2 and V is TRBV5-1; 8 nucleotides agree with TRBD1. The CDR3 totals 14 residues. J was trimmed by 4 bases and V by 4 bases; bases with no gene match: 6. Germline V gene data show CDR1 as SGHRS and CDR2 as YFSETQ. The CDR3 DNA follows: TGCGCCAGCAGCACGGGACAGGAAAGCTATGGCTACACCTTC. It encodes CASSTGQESYGYTF.

The CDR3 DNA sequence: TGTGCCAGCAGTGAAGACAGGATTCAGCCCCAGCATTTT. This codes for CASSEDRIQPQHF. The chain recombines TRBV6-1 with TRBJ1-5, with D perhaps matching TRBD1 (5 bases). There are 13 residues in the CDR3. The germline V gene encodes CDR1 MNHNS and CDR2 SASEGT. Trimming took 1 base from V and 6 from J, leaving 7 bases between them.

V gene TRBV6-5 combines with J gene TRBJ1-2; D may be TRBD1 (6 bases). Trimming took 0 bases from V and 5 from J, leaving 13 bases between them. The CDR3 loop spans 15 amino acids. Per the germline V gene, CDR1 is MNHEY and CDR2 is SVGAGI. CDR3 bases: TGTGCCAGCAGTTACTCACATACAGGGAGATATGGCTACACCTTC. Translation gives CASSYSHTGRYGYTF.

The chain combines TRBV6-2 or TRBV6-3 with TRBJ2-1; D might be TRBD2 (7 bases). The CDR3 contains 16 residues. Germline-derived CDR1 and CDR2 are MNHEY and SVGEGT. V lost 1 base and J lost 7, with 17 bases in between. Here the CDR3 DNA reads TGTGCCAGCAGTTACTACAATGCGGGGGCGGAGAATGAGCAGTTCTTC. Its protein product is CASSYYNAGAENEQFF.

J is TRBJ2-3 and V is TRBV5-1; 7 nucleotides agree with TRBD2. CDR1 and CDR2 (germline): SGHRS, YFSETQ. V was clipped by 0 bases and J by 6 bases; unmatched bases: 10. There are 16 residues in the CDR3. Written as DNA, the CDR3 is TGCGCCAGCAGCTTGGTGACGAGCGGGGTGGGGGATACGCAGTATTTT. This encodes CASSLVTSGVGDTQYF.

The rearrangement uses TRBV27 and TRBJ1-2; 7 bases match TRBD1. CDR1 and CDR2 from the germline V gene are MNHEY and SMNVEV (reference sequence). The CDR3 has 14 residues. The J segment lost 2 bases and the V segment lost 5 bases, leaving 5 bases of the junction unmatched. Here the CDR3 reads CASSKGGANYGYTF. CDR3 coding DNA: TGTGCCAGCAGTAAAGGGGGCGCAAACTATGGCTACACCTTC.

As to this clone: Germline is not matched at one junction end, which may reflect a read error. The chain joins TRBV23-1 to TRBJ1-2; unclear D gene. TRBV23-1 is known as an ORF, though its function is uncertain. There are 10 residues in the CDR3. CDR3 loop: CASITGGGIF. The CDR3 nucleotides are TGCGCCAGCATTACGGGAGGCGGCATCTTC.

The V call is TRBV18, the J call TRBJ1-2; no definite D call. CDR1 is KGHSH and CDR2 is LQKENI in the germline V gene. The length of the CDR3 is 13 residues. V was cut by 4 bases and J by 8 bases, with 14 bases left in between. The DNA of the CDR3 is TGTGCCAGCTCACATAAAACAGAGTACGGCTACACCTTC. Protein product: CASSHKTEYGYTF.

This rearrangement joins TRBV4-2 to TRBJ2-5, with 7 bases that match TRBD1. With V trimmed by 4 bases and J by 3 bases, 5 bases remained unmatched. CDR1 is LGHNA, CDR2 YNFKEQ, per germline. The length of the CDR3 is 14 residues. The DNA of the CDR3 is TGTGCCAGCAGCCGGACACAGGGGAAAGAGACCCAGTACTTC. It is translated as CASSRTQGKETQYF.

This CDR3 reads CASTFGLSYEQYF. CDR3 DNA sequence: TGTGCCAGCACCTTTGGCCTCTCCTACGAGCAGTACTTC. The chain uses TRBV13 and TRBJ2-7; no definite D call. Germline V lookup: CDR1 PRHDT, CDR2 FYEKMQ (reference sequence). The CDR3 contains 13 residues. Trimming stripped 7 bases from V and 0 bases from J, with 10 bases between.

CDR3 nucleotides: TGCGCCAGCAGCTTGGCAGCAACAGGGATCTATGGCTACACCTTC. Translation: CASSLAATGIYGYTF. The V gene is TRBV5-1, the J gene TRBJ1-2; possible D gene TRBD1, 6 bases. CDR1 and CDR2 (germline): SGHRS, YFSETQ. CDR3 length: 15 residues. Trimming shortened V by 0 bases and J by 4 bases, and 13 bases separated the two germline ends.

The rearrangement uses TRBV4-2 and TRBJ2-6; TRBD1 is a possible D gene (5 bases). The germline gives CDR1 LGHNA, CDR2 YNFKEQ. The CDR3 consists of 14 residues. Trimming cost V 2 bases and J 7 bases, with 9 bases left between them. The chain's CDR3 is CASSQLREANVLTF. DNA for the CDR3: TGTGCCAGCAGCCAACTCAGGGAAGCCAACGTCCTGACTTTC.

V and J are TRBV6-5 and TRBJ2-7; the D gene is possibly TRBD2 (5 bases). The CDR3 loop spans 13 amino acids. Per the germline V gene, CDR1 is MNHEY and CDR2 is SVGAGI. V was trimmed by 2 bases and J by 3 bases, leaving 8 bases between them. This chain's CDR3 is CASSYPGLYEQYF. As DNA, the CDR3 is TGTGCCAGCAGTTACCCCGGACTCTACGAGCAGTACTTC.

The CDR3 DNA reads as TGTGCCAGCAGTGGTCGGGACAGGGAGACCACAGATACGCAGTATTTT. It yields the protein CASSGRDRETTDTQYF. The V and J genes are TRBV6-2 or TRBV6-3 and TRBJ2-3; 9 bases fit TRBD1. The CDR3 totals 16 residues. Germline V gene sequence: CDR1 MNHEY, CDR2 SVGEGT. The V segment lost 5 bases and the J segment 2 bases; nucleotides outside the gene matches: 8.

The rearrangement uses TRBV19 and TRBJ1-4, with D maybe TRBD1 (6 bases). Germline V lookup: CDR1 LNHDA, CDR2 SQIVND (reference sequence). This CDR3 contains 14 residues. V lost 2 bases and J lost 6, with 10 bases in between. The CDR3 protein is CASSITQGHEKLFF. The CDR3 region has the DNA TGTGCCAGTAGTATAACGCAGGGGCATGAAAAACTGTTTTTT.

The genes are TRBV2 and TRBJ1-5; D might be TRBD1 (5 bases). Germline CDR1 and CDR2: SNHLY and FYNNEI. V was trimmed by 7 bases and J by 4 bases, leaving 17 bases between them. The CDR3 covers 15 residues. The CDR3 DNA is TGTGCCAGCATGATTCCGGGGGAAGGTAATCAGCCCCAGCATTTT. Protein sequence: CASMIPGEGNQPQHF.

This sequence joins TRBV27 and TRBJ2-7; 9 nucleotides line up with TRBD1. V shed 2 bases, J shed 7 bases, and the junction held 6 bases outside the gene matches. CDR3 length: 14 amino acids. Germline CDR1 is MNHEY and CDR2 is SMNVEV (reference sequence). The CDR3 sequence is CASSLGQGSSEQYF. CDR3 nucleotides: TGTGCCAGCAGTTTAGGACAGGGGTCTAGTGAGCAGTACTTC.

J is TRBJ2-5 and V is TRBV5-4; no definite D call. The germline gives CDR1 SGHNT, CDR2 YYREEE (reference sequence). The CDR3 is made up of 13 amino acids. Trimming removed 1 base at V and 4 bases at J, with 8 bases between. The CDR3 nucleotides are TGTGCCAGCAGCTTGATCCCGGGAGAGACCCAGTACTTC. This sequence encodes CASSLIPGETQYF.

The chain couples TRBV5-1 to TRBJ2-3, with 7 bases aligning to TRBD1. The ends lost 0 bases at V and 5 bases at J; junction bases unmatched: 6. CDR1 and CDR2 from the germline V gene are SGHRS and YFSETQ. The CDR3 consists of 15 residues. CDR3 in amino acids: CASSLGTGPVDTQYF. The CDR3, as DNA: TGCGCCAGCAGCTTGGGGACAGGCCCAGTAGATACGCAGTATTTT.

The sample holds one count of this clone. The chain couples TRBV7-8 to TRBJ1-6; no reliable D call. Germline V CDR1 and CDR2: SGHVS, FQNEAQ. The CDR3 contains 15 residues. V lost 2 bases and J 5 bases, leaving 10 bases between the germline ends. This chain's CDR3 is CASSLFEGNNSPLHF. As DNA, the CDR3 is TGTGCCAGCAGCTTATTTGAGGGTAATAATTCACCCCTCCACTTT.

This clone occurred a few times. The rearrangement links TRBV4-2 to TRBJ2-3; D uncertain. Germline CDR1 is LGHNA and CDR2 is YNFKEQ. The germline V and J ends were trimmed by 1 base and 5 bases, with 7 bases remaining between them. This CDR3 comprises 13 residues. The CDR3 protein is CASSQGSVDTQYF. DNA for the CDR3: TGTGCCAGCAGCCAAGGTAGTGTAGATACGCAGTATTTT.

The V gene is TRBV9, the J gene TRBJ2-2; D unclear. The CDR3 spans 14 residues. V was pared by 1 base and J by 5 bases, with 9 bases between. Looked up from germline, CDR1 is SGDLS and CDR2 is YYNGEE. This CDR3 reads CASSVSTVTGELFF. In nucleotides, the CDR3 is TGTGCCAGCAGCGTAAGCACGGTTACCGGGGAGCTGTTTTTT.

The chain links TRBV19 to TRBJ2-1; 7 nucleotides agree with TRBD1. Trimming at V came to 5 bases and at J to 12 bases, leaving 16 bases not matched to a gene. The CDR3 is made up of 15 amino acids. CDR1 is LNHDA, CDR2 SQIVND, per germline (reference sequence). The CDR3 sequence: CASSQRQGLGFAQFF. The CDR3 nucleotides read TGTGCCAGTAGTCAACGACAGGGCTTGGGCTTCGCGCAGTTCTTC.

The V and J genes are TRBV4-2 and TRBJ1-6; D unresolved. The V end was cut by 0 bases, the J end by 7 bases, with 7 bases between. In germline, CDR1 is LGHNA, CDR2 YNFKEQ. The CDR3 has 14 amino acids. The CDR3 nucleotides are TGTGCCAGCAGCCAAGATTCCGGGAATTCACCCCTCCACTTT. Its translation: CASSQDSGNSPLHF.